What follows are 19 T cell receptor beta chains derived from one specimen sequenced in a study of Graves' ophthalmopathy and Graves' hyperthyroidism. The study amplified TCR beta CDR3 regions using RNA transcripts. Investigators did first-round RT-PCR with HTBI primers, then second-round multiplex PCR. TCRdb recomputed calls from the multiplex PCR reads with MiXCR, one row per CDR3 protein. The sample lists about 500,000 distinct CDR3 sequences, under 15% occurring once. The source material was blood. The source is a woman aged 25 to 45 with Graves' ophthalmopathy.

This clonotype was seen at least ten times. The chain uses TRBV5-1 and TRBJ1-1; 10 bases agree with TRBD1. The V gene end was trimmed by 4 bases and the J gene end by 7 bases; junction bases not matched to a gene: 7. CDR1 is SGHRS, CDR2 YFSETQ, per germline. This CDR3 has 14 amino acids. CDR3 loop: CASSVGQGNGEAFF. Here the CDR3 DNA reads TGCGCCAGCAGCGTGGGACAGGGGAACGGTGAAGCTTTCTTT.

This clonotype came up many times. This sequence joins TRBV20-1 and TRBJ1-2; no clear D gene. Germline V gives CDR1 DFQATT, CDR2 SNEGSKA (reference sequence). The CDR3 has 10 residues. V was pared by 6 bases and J by 3 bases, with 5 bases between. The CDR3 loop is CSAPDYGYTF. CDR3 coding DNA: TGCAGTGCCCCGGACTATGGCTACACCTTC.

The chain recombines TRBV30 with TRBJ1-2; D not certain. CDR3 length equals 13 residues. Between the trimmed V and J ends, which lost 0 bases and 6 bases, there was a span of 11 bases. Germline CDR1 and CDR2: GTSNPN and SVGIG (reference sequence). CDR3 sequence reads: CAWSVTRVDGYTF. In DNA, the CDR3 is TGTGCCTGGAGTGTTACTCGGGTCGATGGCTACACCTTC.

The table lists this clonotype with a few counts. This chain's CDR3 is CASSLPRTVPNSPLHF. The CDR3 nucleotides are TGTGCCAGCAGTTTACCAAGGACAGTCCCTAATTCACCCCTCCACTTT. The chain combines TRBV27 with TRBJ1-6; a possible D gene is TRBD1 (6 bases). CDR1 and CDR2 (germline): MNHEY, SMNVEV (reference sequence). The V end was cut by 2 bases, the J end by 6 bases, with 14 bases between. The CDR3 is 16 amino acids.

This clonotype was seen repeatedly, ten times or more. The chain employs TRBV2 and TRBJ2-2; TRBD2 aligns across 8 bases. J gave up 4 bases and V 6 bases, and 7 bases lay outside the gene matches. The germline gives CDR1 SNHLY, CDR2 FYNNEI. The CDR3 has 15 amino acids. The CDR3 region has the DNA TGTGCCAGCAGGGTAACTAGCGGAACCACCGGGGAGCTGTTTTTT. Protein sequence: CASRVTSGTTGELFF.

This clonotype came up many times. The chain combines TRBV12-3 or TRBV12-4 with TRBJ2-7, with 7 bases fitting TRBD1. The J segment lost 0 bases and the V segment lost 0 bases, leaving 8 bases of the junction unmatched. CDR3 length: 17 amino acids. CDR3 bases: TGTGCCAGCAGTTTAGCGGTCCTACAGGGGAGCTCCTACGAGCAGTACTTC. Protein: CASSLAVLQGSSYEQYF.

The sample holds one count of this clonotype. The CDR3 region has the DNA TGTGCCAGCAGAGGGACAGGGGCGTTTGACACTGAAGCTTTCTTT. As protein: CASRGTGAFDTEAFF. The chain uses TRBV6-1 and TRBJ1-1; the match to TRBD1 covers 10 bases. CDR1 and CDR2 from the germline V gene are MNHNS and SASEGT. This CDR3 comprises 15 residues. The V gene end was trimmed by 6 bases and the J gene end by 3 bases; junction bases not matched to a gene: 7.

This clonotype was recorded many times. CDR3 residues: CSAFSWDRVKNIQYF. The CDR3, as DNA: TGCAGTGCCTTCTCCTGGGACAGGGTCAAAAACATTCAGTACTTC. This chain uses TRBV20-1 with TRBJ2-4, with TRBD1 identical over 9 bases. Germline V gene data show CDR1 as DFQATT and CDR2 as SNEGSKA (reference sequence). The CDR3 has 15 residues. Trimming removed 6 bases from V and 3 bases from J; junction bases left unmatched: 9.

Ten or more counts support this clonotype. This chain joins TRBV11-2 and TRBJ1-1; no firm D call. Trimming took off 2 bases at V and 2 bases at J, with 9 bases between the two ends. The CDR3 length is 14 residues. The V gene's germline CDR1 is SGHAT and CDR2 FQNNGV. CDR3 DNA sequence: TGTGCCAGCAGCTTAATCTACAGTAACACTGAAGCTTTCTTT. Its protein product is CASSLIYSNTEAFF.

This clonotype was seen more than once but under ten times. The CDR3 protein is CASTKPTSGRGETQYF. Here the CDR3 DNA reads TGTGCCAGCACGAAACCTACTAGCGGGAGGGGAGAGACCCAGTACTTC. The rearrangement links TRBV6-2 or TRBV6-3 to TRBJ2-5; 13 bases agree with TRBD2. The J segment lost 4 bases and the V segment lost 7 bases, leaving 9 bases of the junction unmatched. Germline lookup yields CDR1 MNHEY and CDR2 SVGEGT. This CDR3 spans 16 amino acids.

This clonotype was counted only a few times. The chain is built from TRBV10-3 and TRBJ1-1; D remains unclear. From germline, CDR1 is ENHRY and CDR2 SYGVKD. Between the trimmed V and J ends, which lost 4 bases and 5 bases, there was a span of 11 bases. There are 13 residues in the CDR3. CDR3 residues: CAISGLKETEAFF. In DNA, the CDR3 is TGTGCCATCAGTGGTCTTAAAGAGACTGAAGCTTTCTTT.

The chain combines TRBV5-1 with TRBJ2-7, with 8 bases lining up with TRBD1. V was pared by 2 bases and J by 4 bases, with 11 bases of the junction left unmatched. Germline V gene lookup returns CDR1 SGHRS and CDR2 YFSETQ. This CDR3 comprises 16 residues. The CDR3 reads CASSFSADRGIYEQYF. DNA of the CDR3: TGCGCCAGCAGCTTCTCCGCTGACAGGGGTATATACGAGCAGTACTTC.

The table lists this clonotype with many counts. This chain links TRBV12-3 or TRBV12-4 with TRBJ1-2, with 9 bases identical to TRBD1. Trimming at V came to 7 bases and at J to 5 bases, leaving 2 bases not matched to a gene. The CDR3 has 12 residues. CDR3 sequence (DNA): TGTGCCAGCATCGACAGGGGGTATGGCTACACCTTC. Its translation is CASIDRGYGYTF.

Ten or more counts support this clonotype. The rearrangement links TRBV28 to TRBJ2-2; the match to TRBD2 covers 11 bases. In germline, CDR1 is MDHEN, CDR2 SYDVKM. CDR3 length: 18 amino acids. Unmatched junction bases numbered 9, after V lost 5 bases and J lost 1 base. DNA for the CDR3: TGTGCCAGCAGTCTACCGGGACTAGCGGTACTGAACACCGGGGAGCTGTTTTTT. Translated, it gives CASSLPGLAVLNTGELFF. The full variable domain, rest sourced from reference TRBV28 and TRBJ2-2, is DVKVTQSSRYLVKRTGEKVFLECVQDMDHENMFWYRQDPGLGLRLIYFSYDVKMKEKGDIPEGYSVSREKKERFSLILESASTNQTSMYLCASSLPGLAVLNTGELFFGEGSRLTVL.

This clonotype appeared many times. V gene TRBV27 combines with J gene TRBJ1-5; 8 bases match TRBD1. The CDR3 length is 15 residues. Trimming at V came to 7 bases and at J to 3 bases, leaving 8 bases not matched to a gene. Germline loops: CDR1 MNHEY, CDR2 SMNVEV (reference sequence). CDR3 nucleotide sequence: TGTGCCAGCAACCCGACAGGGGCCGCCAATCAGCCCCAGCATTTT. This codes for CASNPTGAANQPQHF.

The sample holds many counts of this clonotype. The V and J genes are TRBV20-1 and TRBJ2-5, with a possible D match to TRBD2 (6 bases). The germline gives CDR1 DFQATT, CDR2 SNEGSKA (reference sequence). The ends were cut back, 6 bases at V and 5 bases at J, with 19 bases in the middle. The CDR3 length is 14 residues. The CDR3 is CSANGGAGRETQYF. CDR3 DNA sequence: TGCAGTGCCAACGGCGGGGCGGGGAGGGAGACCCAGTACTTC.

This clonotype came up many times. The chain combines TRBV6-4 with TRBJ1-1; D possibly corresponds to TRBD1 (5 bases). Trimming took 3 bases from V and 1 from J, leaving 6 bases between them. The CDR3 has 13 residues. In germline, CDR1 is MRHNA, CDR2 SNTAGT. CDR3 DNA sequence: TGTGCCAGCAGTGAAGACAGGAACACTGAAGCTTTCTTT. Translating it yields CASSEDRNTEAFF.

This clonotype was observed many times. The rearrangement links TRBV27 to TRBJ1-1; D call uncertain. The V end was cut by 2 bases, the J end by 4 bases, with 11 bases between. The CDR3 consists of 14 residues. The germline V gene encodes CDR1 MNHEY and CDR2 SMNVEV (reference sequence). This CDR3 reads CASSLLQTSTEAFF. As DNA, the CDR3 is TGTGCCAGCAGTTTACTACAGACCTCCACTGAAGCTTTCTTT.

This clonotype was seen repeatedly, ten times or more. V and J are TRBV6-5 and TRBJ1-3; D is undetermined. The V end was cut by 4 bases, the J end by 2 bases, with 12 bases between. This CDR3 comprises 15 residues. Germline-derived CDR1 and CDR2 are MNHEY and SVGAGI. Here the CDR3 DNA reads TGTGCCAGCAGTTCTCAATCCGGGGCTGGAAACACCATATATTTT. This gives the protein CASSSQSGAGNTIYF.